This TCR beta chain was retrieved from a study of shared clonotypes between healthy human individuals. Study-wide results and caveats: Clonotype sharing among donors, it was expected, would be affected by sequencing depth.

This clone was detected many times. What it binds is not known. Every subset had its genomic DNA shared out evenly among several immunoSEQ plates. Ten immunoSEQ deep assay plates were used by the authors to sequence unsorted PBMC DNA. The assay was immunoSEQ multiplex PCR, and TCRdb's table has in-frame clones only and misses some. Found here are about half a million clones, 79% of them singletons; the top ten hold about an eighth. The sequencing sample was made of PBMCs. The sequence derives from a woman between 35 and 50 years old in good health. Some clones in this sample may be carry-over from other donors' samples.

The CDR3 coding sequence is TGTGCCAGCAGCGCCCCCGGGACTAGCGGGAGGCTAAGCACAGATACGCAGTATTTT. Translated: CASSAPGTSGRLSTDTQYF. The genes are TRBV7-2 and TRBJ2-3; 15 bases are shared with TRBD2. CDR1 SGHTA and CDR2 FQGNSA come from the germline V gene. The CDR3 sequence is 19 residues long. V trimming: 5 bases; J trimming: 0 bases; junction bases outside the gene matches: 9.